Given below is one T cell receptor beta chain in context. No cognate antigen has been identified for it. Base qualities are not at hand, and no much larger clone is one base apart. Library generation was performed with 5' RACE. TCRdb records Illumina HiSeq 2500 as the sequencer. The second PCR ran for roughly 7 to 11 cycles and used a J-beta primer mix along with a sample-barcoded 5' primer. A unique molecular identifier was introduced onto each TCR beta cDNA molecule by a template-switch 5' adaptor carrying 12 random nucleotides. At least 3 million CDR3-containing paired-end reads were obtained from each sample. First-strand cDNA was synthesized from all RNA with the Mint cDNA synthesis kit, primed by a TRBC-specific oligonucleotide. After uracil-DNA glycosylase treatment, a first 18-cycle PCR used universal primers M1SS and BC2_uni_R on all cDNA. The paper's processing steps were these. Each sample was normalized by randomly selecting 1 million high-quality reads, each carrying a distinct molecular identifier. Reads with shared molecular identifiers were discarded instead of being binned into consensus sequences. CDR3 identification, clonotype clustering and error correction used MiTCR with a Q25 quality threshold and the strictest error-elimination algorithm. A nonparametric unseen species model with Euler transformation was used to estimate lower-bound total TCR beta diversity. Through fastp at Q25 and MiXCR, TCRdb rebuilt clones from the public reads, retaining in-frame beta chains. Every entry covers one CDR3 protein and lists the most common genes and DNA from its rows. The V and J calls reflect TCRdb's pipeline rather than the authors' work. Recorded for this sample are 800,000 to 950,000 distinct CDR3 sequences; around 46% of them occurred a single time. The ten largest clones take up around 15% of the sample.

From the cysteine up to the phenylalanine, the CDR3 has a length of 11 residues. Only the CDR3 DNA is retained, 33 bases long and in frame from the first base. V gives up 8 bases and J gives up 10 bases, and the segment between their germline ends measures 11 bases. For CDR1 and CDR2, the germline V gene lists MDHEN and SYDVKM. These data originate in a study of blood T cells in healthy people across ages (dated by TCRdb to between 2014 and 2016). The study in broad terms: Template switching captured roughly one uniquely barcoded TCR beta cDNA molecule per two T cells in model experiments. The study measured age-related changes in TCR beta repertoire diversity using deep sequencing normalized with unique cDNA molecular identifiers. To avoid experimental bias, donors of different ages were distributed randomly across sequencing lanes. Donors were grouped into four age groups: young (average approximately 16 years), middle-aged (roughly 38), aged (around 66) and long-lived (about 90). Two additional independent replicas of 1 million unique cDNA reads from the same blood draw were analyzed for two donors (one aged 18 to 30 and one aged 80 or older).

The roughly 39 donors, aged roughly 6 to 95 years, were systemically healthy Caucasian individuals from Russia. Each donor gave about 9.2 milliliters of peripheral blood, drawn into EDTA-treated Vacutainer tubes. Ficoll-Paque density-gradient centrifugation was used to isolate PBMCs, with at least 6.5 million per sample. Total RNA was extracted from PBMCs with Trizol reagent, with at least 5 micrograms obtained per sample. The percentages of naive CD45RAhigh/CD27high T cells were determined by flow cytometry on a PBMC aliquot from every donor. The paper as a whole reports these results and caveats: Observed TCR beta diversity per million T cells fell roughly linearly with age, and a significant reduction was already apparent by age approximately 40. Because donor CMV infection status was unknown, age-related changes in expanded clonotypes were potentially confounded. The percentage of naive T cells measured by flow cytometry correlated strongly with observed TCR beta diversity. Compared with the aged group, more naive CD4+ T cells, fewer expanded clones and increased TCR diversity were shown by the long-lived group, suggesting age selection. Since profiling was done on bulk unsorted PBMCs, naive and antigen-experienced compartments could not be conclusively compared. Estimates of total diversity from one million sequenced T cells were regarded as lower bounds and underestimates.

Recombination joined TRBV28 with TRBJ1-4; D gene: possibly TRBD1, on 5 matching bases. The sequence came from a man between 25 and 39 years old in good health. Sequencing was done on a sample of blood. In nucleotide form, the sequence is TGTGCCAGCGCCCAGGGCGGAAAACTGTTTTTT. This codes for CASAQGGKLFF.